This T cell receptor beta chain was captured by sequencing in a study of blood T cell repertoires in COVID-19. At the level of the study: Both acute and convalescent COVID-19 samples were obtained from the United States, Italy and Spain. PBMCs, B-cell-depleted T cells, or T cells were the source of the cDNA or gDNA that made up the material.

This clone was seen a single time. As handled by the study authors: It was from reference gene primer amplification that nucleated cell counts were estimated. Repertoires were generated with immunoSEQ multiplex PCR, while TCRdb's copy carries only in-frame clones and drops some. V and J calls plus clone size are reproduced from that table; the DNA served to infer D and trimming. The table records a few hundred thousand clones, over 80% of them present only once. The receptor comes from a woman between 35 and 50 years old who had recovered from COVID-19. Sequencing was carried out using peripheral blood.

In DNA form, the CDR3 reads TGTGCCAGTAGTATTTGGGCAGGGCATAGCAATCAGCCCCAGCATTTT. Translating gives CASSIWAGHSNQPQHF. This chain connects TRBV19 to TRBJ1-5; TRBD1 might be the D (5 bases). Germline V lookup: CDR1 LNHDA, CDR2 SQIVND (reference sequence). CDR3 length equals 16 residues. Between the trimmed V and J ends, which lost 3 bases and 0 bases, there was a span of 12 bases.